This T cell receptor (beta chain) was recovered during a study of cytomegalovirus exposure and HLA in healthy donors listed by TCRdb under 2017. Study-wide context: An earlier analysis of some 550 of the donors reported 250 to 300 Gb of sequence data and 100 million to 130 million unique TCR beta sequences from about 200 million T cells. An early release covering roughly 580 HLA-typed donors comprised approximately 300 gigabases of sequencing data and roughly 85 million unique TCR sequences. The genetic ancestry cluster associated with self-reported Caucasian donors included over 65% of the 300 to 400 genotyped donors. The aim of the study was to test whether cataloging public T cell receptors could identify signatures of past pathogen exposure. The study profiled the T cell repertoires of hundreds of subjects by immunosequencing and related them to cytomegalovirus serostatus. Besides the first cohort of roughly 640 subjects, a separate validation cohort made up of roughly 120 different subjects was used. To predict cytomegalovirus infection status, the study combined high-throughput TCR immunosequencing, statistical association of individual TCRs with disease status, and machine learning. A later analysis re-examined previously published TCR beta repertoires from several hundred donors and added high-resolution HLA genotyping to investigate patterns of TCR occurrence. The later analysis used no new phenotypic data to find candidate immune exposures, relying instead on TCR beta sequences and their occurrence across donors. An earlier analysis of fewer than 750 of the donors used high-throughput TCR beta sequencing to judge whether each TCR beta V gene segment behaved as functional or pseudogenic. Donor age, sex, ethnicity and CMV serostatus were compiled together with the repertoire data. In a later genetic analysis, genome-wide SNP genotypes for about three fifths of the roughly 670 donors were used, and that subset was treated as a discovery cohort. Every repertoire in the discovery cohort had been generated on one and the same sequencing platform. HLA typing covered class I and class II loci at four-digit resolution. Typing coverage varied by locus: roughly 629-630 donors for A, B, C, DRB1 and DQB1; about 520 for DQA1; approximately 570 for DPA1; roughly 450 for DPB1. Four to six DR-DQ haplotypes were handled as single units for association and clustering because linkage in the cohort was strong. Among roughly 400 genotyped donors of the cohort, an average of around 220,000 unique TCR beta nucleotide sequences was sequenced per donor, of which 15% to 20% were non-productive.

The cohort was made up of hundreds of healthy bone marrow donors. Cohort members were all nominally healthy when sampled, although unrecorded immune exposures were likely present. The donor was CMV seronegative and belonged to the group of 350 or so seronegative cohort members. A peripheral blood sample was provided by each donor, and peripheral blood mononuclear cells were used for TCR beta sequencing. Genomic DNA extraction from the blood cell samples was performed with the Qiagen DNeasy Blood Extraction Kit. Library preparation used the immunoSEQ multiplex PCR assay. A mixture of 60 forward primers for TCR Vbeta segments and 13 reverse primers for TCR Jbeta segments was used in the multiplex PCR. A multiplex PCR assay on genomic DNA amplified the CDR3 region of rearranged TCR beta genes. The Illumina HiSeq System was used to sequence the amplified TCR beta libraries as 87-base-pair reads. In the paper's pipeline: A later analysis counted about 80 million unique TCR beta chains across the 700 or so repertoires, and around 9.9 million of these chains were shared by at least two donors. Raw reads were error-corrected and collapsed into unique sequences by a nearest-neighbor algorithm in which closely related sequences were merged to remove PCR and sequencing errors. Alignment of CDR3 sequences to IMGT reference sequences was used to assign V, D and J gene segments. For a sequence to be retained, at least a six-nucleotide match to both a V gene segment and a J gene segment was required. Rearrangements were classified as productive when the CDR3 lacked stop codons and remained in frame with V and J, and all other rearrangements were classified as non-productive. Following IMGT convention, CDR3 was defined as the stretch from the second conserved V-encoded cysteine up to the conserved J-encoded phenylalanine. The earlier analysis of 500 to 750 of the donors excluded any sequence lacking an unambiguous match to a single V gene segment. An earlier analysis of 550 to 650 of the donors classified V segments as functional when productive rearrangements were above 56.7% and as segregating when the standard deviation between donors was above 5%. To diagnose cytomegalovirus status from the catalog of TCR beta chain sequences, a statistical classification framework was built. In a later analysis, TCR nucleotide sequences were compared against IMGT/GENE-DB human TR gene sequences so that V and J genes could be assigned. Using the TCRdist pipeline, a later analysis assigned CDR3 sequences along with most-parsimonious VDJ recombination scenarios. In a later analysis, each TCR beta chain was defined by its CDR3 amino acid sequence together with its V-gene family, and reads lacking a unique V-gene family were excluded. To address suspected cross-contamination and a sequencing artifact, a later analysis removed 592 highly shared, low-generation-probability nucleotide sequences. For each public chain, a later analysis derived a clonal expansion index from normalized ranks of inferred template counts within each repertoire. A later analysis computed generation probabilities with a VDJ recombination model fitted to out-of-frame rearrangements, and checked the results against IGoR. In a later analysis, TCR-TCR, TCR-HLA and TCR-CMV co-occurrence was scored with hypergeometric tests, and a repertoire-size bias correction was applied to TCR pairs. To estimate false discovery rates, a later analysis permuted the HLA or CMV assignments 20 times. In a later analysis, co-occurring TCRs were grouped using DBSCAN, and TCRdist sequence similarity was added for clustering within HLA-allele-positive subsets. Co-occurrence clustering excluded repertoires with fewer than 30,000 or more than 120,000 public chains, plus five with anomalous nucleotide sharing. TCRdb obtained this table from immuneACCESS and retained in-frame rearrangements with V and J assigned. These tables miss some clones; where compared with another copy, unresolved V genes account for less than half of the shortfall, and the remainder is unexplained. V and J calls and clone size are as listed in that table; D and trimming were resolved from the DNA. The sample has roughly 120,000 clones on record, about 8.5% of them singletons. The ten largest clones capture around 5.5% of the sample.

This clone was detected a few times. Its antigen is currently not known. No base-level quality is on record; no much larger clone is a single base apart. CDR1 and CDR2 (SEHNR, FQNEAQ) derive from the germline V gene (reference sequence). Its CDR3 holds 13 amino acids, cysteine through phenylalanine. Left in the record is the CDR3 DNA by itself, 39 bases read in frame from the first base. V was cut back by 4 bases and J by 2 bases, leaving a gap of 8 bases between them. On the study overall, not on this receptor specifically: A total of 150 to 200 TCR beta chains were listed by the study as associated with cytomegalovirus. Most TCR sequences were observed very rarely across donors, whereas some public TCRs were present in many individuals. In an earlier analysis of roughly 560 of the donors, most TCR beta V segments were observed in productive rearrangements about 87% or about 30% of the time, broadly matching IMGT annotations. Linkage disequilibrium might explain the correlated functional status among segregating V segments, but an unknown experimental factor could not be ruled out. In vitro tests confirmed that three of the cytomegalovirus-associated TCR beta chains recognize cytomegalovirus antigens. Presence/absence analyses assumed roughly uniform sequencing depth across donors, an assumption that may not hold. The classifier was reported to diagnose cytomegalovirus status with high specificity and sensitivity in both the original cohort and the validation cohort. This cohort had only TCR beta chains sequenced, and the lack of alpha or paired-chain data limited which features could be detected. A further reported finding was that TCR beta sequences accurately predicted the HLA-A and HLA-B alleles for most subjects in the first cohort. In a later analysis, around 15,000 TCR beta sequences were associated with specific HLA alleles at a false discovery rate of 0.05. In a later analysis, TCR association rates were found to vary across HLA loci, with the most associated TCRs seen for DRB1 alleles and the fewest for HLA-C alleles. A later genetic analysis associated a missense DCLRE1C variant with V-gene and J-gene trimming of TCR beta chains, and an independent cohort replicated the association. The sequencing pipeline was judged likely to have produced a cluster of highly shared sequence variants as a technical artifact. The authors suggested that the approach could potentially be extended to other disease states and immunological phenotypes. A later genetic analysis reported fewer N-insertions in productive TCRs among donors in an Asian-associated ancestry cluster than the roughly 720-donor mean. The 87-base-pair reads could not distinguish some IMGT-functional V segments, including TRBV6-2 and TRBV6-3, so those segments were excluded. Because some donors lacked HLA typing at each locus, the association tests relied only on the typed subset. CMV serostatus was the only immune exposure information available for the cohort. Strong co-occurrence of HLA alleles, especially DR and DQ, made assigning TCR associations to individual alleles difficult. In a later analysis, HLA-associated TCR beta chains showed more clonal expansion and lower generation probabilities than non-associated chains that were equally common. Over 15 rarely observed V segments, including chromosome 9 orphons, were excluded from the earlier analysis of about 610 of the donors because counts were too low. A later analysis found that most CMV-associated TCR beta chains appeared HLA-restricted, with HLA associations seemingly driven largely by CMV exposure. According to a later analysis, parvovirus B19, influenza, CMV and Epstein-Barr virus appeared linked to several top co-occurrence clusters.

The clonotype comes from a man aged 40-55 years in good health and CMV-seronegative. Sequencing was performed on PBMCs. The chain uses TRBV7-9 and TRBJ1-2; the D gene is not confidently resolved. The CDR3 loop reads CASSSDTNYGYTF. The nucleotide sequence reads TGTGCCAGCAGCTCAGACACGAACTATGGCTACACCTTC.